This T cell receptor beta chain originates from a study of blood T cells in healthy people across ages. Findings and caveats of the study: Naive CD4+ cells and diversity were both higher in long-lived donors than in aged donors. Samples with more naive T cells showed higher observed beta diversity. Estimates drawn from one million T cells were deemed to understate diversity.

This clonotype has just a few counts. Its antigen is unknown. Germline V gives CDR1 SGHTA, CDR2 FQGNSA. The CDR3 has 16 amino acids. Trimming at V came to 3 bases and at J to 3 bases, leaving 10 bases not matched to a gene. The second PCR ran roughly 7 to 12 cycles with a sample-barcoded 5' primer and J-beta primers. TCRdb reprocessed the 5' RACE reads with MiXCR, giving one entry per CDR3 protein. The sample comprises some 900,000 distinct CDR3 sequences, approximately 49% of which are singletons, and roughly 13% rests with the top ten. The rearrangement links TRBV7-2 to TRBJ2-5; 7 bases are a match to TRBD2. Sequences were obtained from blood. The sequence was collected from a man in his thirties or forties in good health. The CDR3 spells CASSLHAWGGKETQYF. The DNA for the CDR3 is TGTGCCAGCAGCTTGCACGCGTGGGGGGGAAAAGAGACCCAGTACTTC.